The clone carrying this T cell receptor beta chain was detected many times. The data are from a study of T cells in Graves' hyperthyroidism and ophthalmopathy. Amplified regions were TCR beta CDR3 sequences from RNA transcripts. Using the HTBI primer set, a first-round RT-PCR was run on the TCR CDR3. A single record per CDR3 protein comes from TCRdb applying MiXCR to the multiplex PCR reads. The sample holds more than 300,000 distinct CDR3 sequences; about 15% are singletons and the top ten take 8% to 13%. The material sequenced was blood. This sequence was found in a woman in her sixties with Graves' hyperthyroidism.

The CDR3 region has the DNA TGCGCCAGCAGCTTGTATGGTGAGCAGTTCTTC. Protein product: CASSLYGEQFF. The genes are TRBV5-1 and TRBJ2-1; D uncertain. This CDR3 spans 11 amino acids. Looked up from germline, CDR1 is SGHRS and CDR2 is YFSETQ. Trimming took 1 base from V and 9 from J, leaving 5 bases between them.